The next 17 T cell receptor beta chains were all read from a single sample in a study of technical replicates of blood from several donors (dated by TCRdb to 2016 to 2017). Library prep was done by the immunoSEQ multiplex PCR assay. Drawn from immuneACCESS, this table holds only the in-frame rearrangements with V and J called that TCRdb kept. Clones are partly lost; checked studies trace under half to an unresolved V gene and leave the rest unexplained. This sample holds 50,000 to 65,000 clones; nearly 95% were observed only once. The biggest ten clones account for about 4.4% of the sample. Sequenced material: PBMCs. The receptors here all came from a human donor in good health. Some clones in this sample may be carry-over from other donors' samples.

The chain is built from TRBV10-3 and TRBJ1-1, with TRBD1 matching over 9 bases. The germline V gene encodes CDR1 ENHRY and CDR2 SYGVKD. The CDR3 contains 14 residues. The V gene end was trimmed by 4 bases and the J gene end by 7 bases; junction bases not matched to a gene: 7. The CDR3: CAISVGTGPIEAFF. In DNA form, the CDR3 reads TGTGCCATCAGTGTCGGGACAGGGCCTATTGAAGCTTTCTTT.

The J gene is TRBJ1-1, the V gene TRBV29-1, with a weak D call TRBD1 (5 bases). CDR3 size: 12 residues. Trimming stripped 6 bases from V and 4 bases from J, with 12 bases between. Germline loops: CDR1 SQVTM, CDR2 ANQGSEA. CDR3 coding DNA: TGCAGCGTCTCCAGGGTAGGCACTGAAGCTTTCTTT. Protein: CSVSRVGTEAFF.

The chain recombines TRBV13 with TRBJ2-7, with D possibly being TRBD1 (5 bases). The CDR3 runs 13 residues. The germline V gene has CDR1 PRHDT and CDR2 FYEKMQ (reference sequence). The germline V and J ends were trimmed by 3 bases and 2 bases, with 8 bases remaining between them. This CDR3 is CASSFLGAYEQYF. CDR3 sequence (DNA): TGTGCCAGCAGCTTCCTAGGGGCCTACGAGCAGTACTTC.

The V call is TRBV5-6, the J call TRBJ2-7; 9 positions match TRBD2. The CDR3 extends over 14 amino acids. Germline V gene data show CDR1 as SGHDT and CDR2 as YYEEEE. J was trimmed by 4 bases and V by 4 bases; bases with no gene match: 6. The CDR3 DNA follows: TGTGCCAGCAGCGGAGCTAGCGGGGCATACGAGCAGTACTTC. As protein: CASSGASGAYEQYF.

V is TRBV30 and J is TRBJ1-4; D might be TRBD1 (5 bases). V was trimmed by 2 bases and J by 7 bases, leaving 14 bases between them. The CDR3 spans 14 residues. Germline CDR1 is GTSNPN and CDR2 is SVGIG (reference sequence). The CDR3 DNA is TGTGCCTGGAGTTCAGGGAGGATAGGTGAAAAACTGTTTTTT. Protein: CAWSSGRIGEKLFF.

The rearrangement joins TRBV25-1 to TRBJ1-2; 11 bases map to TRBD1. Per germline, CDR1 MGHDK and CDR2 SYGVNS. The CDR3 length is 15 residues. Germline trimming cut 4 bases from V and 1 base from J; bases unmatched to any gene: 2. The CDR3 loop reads CASSGGTGGNYGYTF. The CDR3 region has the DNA TGTGCCAGCAGTGGTGGGACAGGGGGTAACTATGGCTACACCTTC.

CDR3 bases: TGCGCCAGCAGCCAAGATCGGGGGATTATCTACGAGCAGTACTTC. It translates to CASSQDRGIIYEQYF. The chain joins TRBV4-1 to TRBJ2-7; tentatively, D is TRBD2 (6 bases). The CDR3 sequence is 15 residues long. Trimming shortened V by 0 bases and J by 3 bases, and 12 bases separated the two germline ends. Germline values: CDR1 MGHRA, CDR2 YSYEKL.

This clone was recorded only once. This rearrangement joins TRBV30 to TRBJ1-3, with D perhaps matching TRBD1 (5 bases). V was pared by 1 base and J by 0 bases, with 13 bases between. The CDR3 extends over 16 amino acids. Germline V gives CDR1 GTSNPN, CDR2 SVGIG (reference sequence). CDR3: CAWSAWGTLSGNTIYF. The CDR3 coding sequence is TGTGCCTGGAGTGCCTGGGGCACCCTCTCTGGAAACACCATATATTTT.

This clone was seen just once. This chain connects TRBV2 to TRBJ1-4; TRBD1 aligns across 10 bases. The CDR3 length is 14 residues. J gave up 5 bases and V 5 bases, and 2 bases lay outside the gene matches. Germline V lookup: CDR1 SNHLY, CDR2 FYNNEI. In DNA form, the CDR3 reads TGTGCCAGCAGTACGACAGGGGGCAATGAAAAACTGTTTTTT. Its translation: CASSTTGGNEKLFF.

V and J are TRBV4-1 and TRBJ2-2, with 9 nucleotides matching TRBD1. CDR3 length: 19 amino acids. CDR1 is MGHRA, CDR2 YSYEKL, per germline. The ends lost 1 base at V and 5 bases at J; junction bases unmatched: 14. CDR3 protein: CASSQARGGTGSKTGELFF. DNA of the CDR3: TGCGCCAGCAGCCAAGCGCGTGGTGGGACAGGGTCTAAAACCGGGGAGCTGTTTTTT.

The DNA for the CDR3 is TGTGCCAGCAGCTTAGCGGCCGGGGAGCTGTTTTTT. Protein: CASSLAAGELFF. This chain uses TRBV11-3 with TRBJ2-2, with D hard to call. Germline CDR1 reads SGHNT; CDR2 reads YENEEA. V was cut by 1 base and J by 6 bases, with 3 bases left in between. The CDR3 runs 12 residues.

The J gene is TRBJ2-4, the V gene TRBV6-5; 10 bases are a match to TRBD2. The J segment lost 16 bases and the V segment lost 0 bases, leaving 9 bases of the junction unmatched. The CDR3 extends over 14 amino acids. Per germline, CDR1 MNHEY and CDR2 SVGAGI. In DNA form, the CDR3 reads TGTGCCAGCAGTTACTCTGGGCTAGCGGGAGCCCTCTACTTC. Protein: CASSYSGLAGALYF.

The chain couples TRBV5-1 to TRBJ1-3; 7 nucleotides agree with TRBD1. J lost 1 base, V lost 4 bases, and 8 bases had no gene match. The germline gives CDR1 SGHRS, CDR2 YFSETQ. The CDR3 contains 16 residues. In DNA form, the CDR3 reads TGCGCCAGCAGCCCCGGGACAGCCTCGTCTGGAAACACCATATATTTT. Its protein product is CASSPGTASSGNTIYF.

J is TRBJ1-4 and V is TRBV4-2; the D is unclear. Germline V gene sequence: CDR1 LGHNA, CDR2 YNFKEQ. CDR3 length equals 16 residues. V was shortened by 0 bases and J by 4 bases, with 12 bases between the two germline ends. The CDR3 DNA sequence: TGTGCCAGCAGCCAAGATGCGGGGTTCGATAATGAAAAACTGTTTTTT. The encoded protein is CASSQDAGFDNEKLFF.

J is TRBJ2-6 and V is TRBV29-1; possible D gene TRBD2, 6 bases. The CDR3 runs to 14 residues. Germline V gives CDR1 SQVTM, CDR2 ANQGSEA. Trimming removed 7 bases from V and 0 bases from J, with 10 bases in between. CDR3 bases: TGCAGCGCAGGAGGGAACTCTGGGGCCAACGTCCTGACTTTC. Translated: CSAGGNSGANVLTF. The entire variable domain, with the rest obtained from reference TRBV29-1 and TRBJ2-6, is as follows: SAVISQKPSRDICQRGTSLTIQCQVDSQVTMMFWYRQQPGQSLTLIATANQGSEATYESGFVIDKFPISRPNLTFSTLTVSNMSPEDSSIYLCSAGGNSGANVLTFGAGSRLTVL.

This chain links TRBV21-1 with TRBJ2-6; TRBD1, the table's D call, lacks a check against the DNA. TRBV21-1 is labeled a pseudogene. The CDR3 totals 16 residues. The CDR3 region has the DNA TGTGCCAGCAGCGGGGGACAGAACTCTGGGGCCAACGTCCTGACTTTC. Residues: CASSGGQNSGANVLTF.

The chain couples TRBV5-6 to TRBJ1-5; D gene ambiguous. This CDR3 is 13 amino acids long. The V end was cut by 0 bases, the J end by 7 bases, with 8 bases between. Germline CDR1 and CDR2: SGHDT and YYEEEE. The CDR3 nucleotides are TGTGCCAGCAGCTTGGCAGCGACCCAGCCCCAGCATTTT. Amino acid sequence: CASSLAATQPQHF.